Presented here are 29 T cell receptor beta chains from one specimen sequenced in a study of blood T cells in healthy people across ages. A second PCR of 7 to 11 cycles used a sample-barcoded 5' primer and a J-beta primer mix. MiXCR was run by TCRdb on the 5' RACE reads, yielding one entry per CDR3 protein. The sample has about 1.8 million distinct CDR3 sequences, roughly 50% seen once. Sequencing was carried out using blood. These receptors were taken from a middle-aged woman in good health.

The V call is TRBV4-3, the J call TRBJ2-1; a weak D match, TRBD2 (5 bases). Trimming shortened V by 0 bases and J by 4 bases, and 13 bases separated the two germline ends. The CDR3 covers 16 residues. Germline V gene sequence: CDR1 LGHNA, CDR2 YSLEER. The CDR3 nucleotides are TGCGCCAGCAGCCAAGAATGGGCAGGACTTTACAATGAGCAGTTCTTC. Protein sequence: CASSQEWAGLYNEQFF.

The chain joins TRBV5-1 to TRBJ2-1; no firm D call. Germline assignment: CDR1 SGHRS and CDR2 YFSETQ. The germline V and J ends were trimmed by 0 bases and 9 bases, with 16 bases remaining between them. The CDR3 is 15 amino acids. In DNA, the CDR3 is TGCGCCAGCAGCTTGGGTACGTTAGGCAGGAGTGAGCAGTTCTTC. Translation: CASSLGTLGRSEQFF.

The genes are TRBV6-5 and TRBJ2-1; no clear D gene. The J call may not be correct, given that the DNA end is closer to TRBJ2-7. Per germline, CDR1 MNHEY and CDR2 SVGAGI. The CDR3 covers 14 residues. DNA of the CDR3: TGTGCCAGCAGCCAGACGGAAAGGTACAATGAGCAGTACTTC. Translation: CASSQTERYNEQYF.

J is TRBJ2-5 and V is TRBV20-1; D is possibly TRBD2 (6 bases). The end of the DNA is better explained by TRBJ2-7, so the J call may be wrong. The CDR3 is 13 amino acids. Germline V lookup: CDR1 DFQATT, CDR2 SNEGSKA (reference sequence). CDR3 protein: CSARGDFDYEQYF. The CDR3 nucleotides read TGCAGTGCTAGAGGGGACTTTGACTACGAGCAGTACTTC.

This clonotype occurred a few times. J is TRBJ1-1 and V is TRBV29-1; 12 bases match TRBD1. The germline V gene encodes CDR1 SQVTM and CDR2 ANQGSEA. The CDR3 spans 15 residues. With V trimmed by 5 bases and J by 7 bases, 11 bases remained unmatched. This chain's CDR3 is CSVLSGQGAYNEAFF. Here the CDR3 DNA reads TGCAGCGTTTTATCGGGACAGGGGGCCTACAATGAAGCTTTCTTT.

This sequence joins TRBV7-9 and TRBJ2-7; no clear D. V dropped 4 bases and J dropped 4 bases, with 23 bases sitting between them. The CDR3 loop spans 17 amino acids. Germline CDR1 and CDR2: SEHNR and FQNEAQ (reference sequence). CDR3 DNA sequence: TGTGCCAGCAGCTCGTCCCGTAGGCAGGCGTACTCGTACGAGCAGTACTTC. Translation: CASSSSRRQAYSYEQYF.

This clonotype has ten or more counts. The genes are TRBV4-3 and TRBJ2-7, with 8 nucleotides matching TRBD2. In germline, CDR1 is LGHNA, CDR2 YSLEER. The CDR3 totals 15 residues. Unmatched junction bases numbered 5, after V lost 0 bases and J lost 4 bases. The CDR3 loop reads CASSQDPSGGYEQYF. In nucleotides, the CDR3 is TGCGCCAGCAGCCAAGATCCAAGCGGGGGTTACGAGCAGTACTTC.

This chain joins TRBV5-1 and TRBJ2-7; TRBD1 agrees at 10 bases. The CDR3 is 13 residues long. The V gene end was trimmed by 7 bases and the J gene end by 2 bases; junction bases not matched to a gene: 3. Germline loops: CDR1 SGHRS, CDR2 YFSETQ. The CDR3 region has the DNA TGCGCCAGCTGGGACAGGGGCGCCTACGAGCAGTACTTC. Residues: CASWDRGAYEQYF.

This clonotype has more than one count but fewer than ten. The J gene is TRBJ2-1, the V gene TRBV9; 9 bases are shared with TRBD1. CDR3 length: 15 residues. In germline, CDR1 is SGDLS, CDR2 YYNGEE. With V trimmed by 3 bases and J by 9 bases, 10 bases remained unmatched. The CDR3 here is CASSGDREGSGEQFF. The CDR3 nucleotides read TGTGCCAGCAGCGGGGACAGGGAAGGGTCTGGTGAGCAGTTCTTC.

This chain connects TRBV9 to TRBJ2-3; 8 bases are a match to TRBD1. Per germline, CDR1 SGDLS and CDR2 YYNGEE. There are 13 residues in the CDR3. V dropped 3 bases and J dropped 6; count of bases not matched to a gene: 3. CDR3 DNA sequence: TGTGCCAGCAGCGCAGGGGGCCGGGATACGCAGTATTTT. Translated: CASSAGGRDTQYF.

This clonotype was seen a few times. This chain uses TRBV28 with TRBJ2-7; 7 bases agree with TRBD1. The V segment lost 6 bases and the J segment 6 bases; nucleotides outside the gene matches: 8. The CDR3 contains 13 residues. Looked up from germline, CDR1 is MDHEN and CDR2 is SYDVKM. In DNA form, the CDR3 reads TGTGCCAGCAGGCCACTAGACAGGGCCGAGCAGTACTTC. Protein product: CASRPLDRAEQYF.

The rearrangement joins TRBV28 to TRBJ1-6; no clear D gene. CDR1 and CDR2 from the germline V gene are MDHEN and SYDVKM. The CDR3 has 15 amino acids. The V gene lost 8 bases and the J gene lost 10 bases, with 21 bases spanning the gap. CDR3 coding DNA: TGTGCCAGCTTGGGCGGGTTGGGCACGGTGTCACCCCTCCACTTT. This translates into CASLGGLGTVSPLHF.

V is TRBV28 and J is TRBJ2-3, with D unclear. This CDR3 is 14 amino acids long. The germline CDR1 and CDR2 sequences are MDHEN and SYDVKM. With 2 bases removed from V and 4 bases from J, the gap between germline ends came to 10 bases. The CDR3 region has the DNA TGTGCCAGCAGTTTAGCGGCAGAACCAGATACGCAGTATTTT. Translation gives CASSLAAEPDTQYF.

This rearrangement joins TRBV28 to TRBJ2-7, with 8 bases lining up with TRBD1. Trimming at V came to 10 bases and at J to 4 bases, leaving 9 bases not matched to a gene. Per germline, CDR1 MDHEN and CDR2 SYDVKM. CDR3 length equals 13 residues. The CDR3 sequence: CAIEGTGLYEQYF. Here the CDR3 DNA reads TGTGCCATCGAGGGGACAGGACTTTACGAGCAGTACTTC.

The count of this clonotype is one. The chain recombines TRBV12-3 or TRBV12-4 with TRBJ1-2; no reliable D call. V was pared by 6 bases and J by 4 bases, with 18 bases between. This CDR3 contains 15 residues. DNA of the CDR3: TGTGCCAGCAGGGACCCCCGGGGTACCTTCTATGGCTACACCTTC. This encodes CASRDPRGTFYGYTF.

The rearrangement joins TRBV5-6 to TRBJ2-1, with 8 bases that match TRBD1. The CDR3 covers 13 residues. Germline V lookup: CDR1 SGHDT, CDR2 YYEEEE. J was trimmed by 8 bases and V by 3 bases; bases with no gene match: 4. The CDR3, as DNA: TGTGCCAGCAGCTCGACAGGGGTCTATGAGCAGTTCTTC. It translates to CASSSTGVYEQFF.

This clonotype was counted only a few times. The genes are TRBV4-1 and TRBJ1-2; no firm D call. Trimming pared 0 bases from V and 5 bases from J, leaving 13 bases between. The CDR3 is 15 residues long. Germline CDR1 reads MGHRA; CDR2 reads YSYEKL. The CDR3 protein is CASSQDNGSRYGYTF. The CDR3 DNA is TGCGCCAGCAGCCAAGATAACGGGTCTCGGTATGGCTACACCTTC.

The rearrangement joins TRBV7-2 to TRBJ2-1, with TRBD2 matching over 11 bases. This CDR3 is built from 13 residues. Germline V lookup: CDR1 SGHTA, CDR2 FQGNSA. The junction had 3 bases not matched to a gene; V was cut back by 4 bases and J by 10 bases. CDR3 DNA: TGTGCCAGCAGCTCCGGGACTAGCGGCGAGCAGTTCTTC. Its translation: CASSSGTSGEQFF.

This clonotype has a handful of counts. The chain recombines TRBV29-1 with TRBJ2-5; TRBD2 aligns across 13 bases. Germline V gives CDR1 SQVTM, CDR2 ANQGSEA. The CDR3 contains 16 residues. The V segment lost 4 bases and the J segment 4 bases; nucleotides outside the gene matches: 9. The DNA of the CDR3 is TGCAGCGTTGTGGGACTAGCGGGGAGGATAAGAGAGACCCAGTACTTC. Its translation: CSVVGLAGRIRETQYF.

The table lists this clonotype with a few counts. This chain connects TRBV12-3 or TRBV12-4 to TRBJ2-7; D may correspond to TRBD1 or TRBD2 (5 bases each). Trimming removed 6 bases from V and 6 bases from J, with 12 bases in between. The CDR3 runs 12 residues. The CDR3 is CASSPIGTEQYF. The CDR3 DNA sequence: TGTGCCAGCAGCCCAATAGGGACCGAGCAGTACTTC.

This clonotype was observed a single time. V and J are TRBV27 and TRBJ1-5; TRBD1 aligns across 8 bases. This CDR3 is built from 16 residues. The V gene's germline CDR1 is MNHEY and CDR2 SMNVEV (reference sequence). V lost 5 bases to trimming and J lost 2 bases; unmatched junction nucleotides: 8. CDR3 loop: CASSARQGRGNQPQHF. In DNA form, the CDR3 reads TGTGCCAGCAGTGCCAGACAGGGGAGAGGCAATCAGCCCCAGCATTTT.

The genes are TRBV29-1 and TRBJ2-1; 8 bases agree with TRBD2. The germline CDR1 and CDR2 sequences are SQVTM and ANQGSEA. Trimming at V came to 8 bases and at J to 2 bases, leaving 5 bases not matched to a gene. The CDR3 totals 13 residues. The CDR3: CSFGGATYNEQFF. The CDR3, as DNA: TGCAGCTTCGGGGGGGCAACCTACAATGAGCAGTTCTTC.

The V and J genes are TRBV24-1 and TRBJ2-1, with TRBD1 as a possible D gene (6 bases). CDR3 length: 16 residues. The germline V gene has CDR1 KGHDR and CDR2 SFDVKD. Trimming shortened V by 1 base and J by 4 bases, and 13 bases separated the two germline ends. CDR3 nucleotide sequence: TGTGCCACCAGTGATTTTAACAGGGCACCTTACAATGAGCAGTTCTTC. Translating gives CATSDFNRAPYNEQFF.

This clonotype was picked up a small number of times. The chain has TRBV15 and TRBJ1-6; D gene unclear. CDR3 length: 15 residues. Between the trimmed V and J ends, which lost 0 bases and 7 bases, there was a span of 10 bases. Per germline, CDR1 LNHNV and CDR2 YYDKDF (reference sequence). The CDR3: CATSRDGDVNSPLHF. The CDR3 nucleotides read TGTGCCACCAGCAGAGATGGGGATGTCAATTCACCCCTCCACTTT.

The chain employs TRBV3-1 and TRBJ2-5; D is possibly TRBD2 (6 bases). From germline, CDR1 is LGHDT and CDR2 YNNKEL (reference sequence). V was pared by 4 bases and J by 5 bases, with 17 bases between. The CDR3 length is 15 residues. The CDR3: CASSPRLVGPETQYF. The CDR3 nucleotides read TGTGCCAGCAGCCCTAGACTAGTGGGGCCGGAGACCCAGTACTTC.

The rearrangement joins TRBV4-3 to TRBJ2-6, with 8 positions matching TRBD1. Germline loops: CDR1 LGHNA, CDR2 YSLEER. The V segment lost 0 bases and the J segment 0 bases; nucleotides outside the gene matches: 4. This CDR3 is 18 amino acids long. CDR3 DNA: TGCGCCAGCAGCCAAGATTTGGGGACAGGCTCTGGGGCCAACGTCCTGACTTTC. Protein product: CASSQDLGTGSGANVLTF.

The chain recombines TRBV20-1 with TRBJ2-7, with 9 bases lining up with TRBD1. The CDR3 runs to 14 residues. Germline-derived CDR1 and CDR2 are DFQATT and SNEGSKA (reference sequence). V lost 4 bases to trimming and J lost 7 bases; unmatched junction nucleotides: 11. The CDR3 loop reads CSATRWDREGEQYF. The CDR3 DNA sequence: TGCAGTGCTACCCGGTGGGACAGGGAGGGTGAGCAGTACTTC.

The chain employs TRBV4-2 and TRBJ2-3, with 7 bases identical to TRBD2. The CDR3 spans 15 residues. With V trimmed by 6 bases and J by 1 base, 7 bases remained unmatched. Germline CDR1 and CDR2: LGHNA and YNFKEQ. The CDR3 nucleotides are TGTGCCAGCAGTTTTACGGGGGGAGGCACAGATACGCAGTATTTT. This encodes CASSFTGGGTDTQYF.

This clonotype was seen a handful of times. This rearrangement joins TRBV2 to TRBJ1-2; maybe TRBD1 (6 bases). The germline gives CDR1 SNHLY, CDR2 FYNNEI. The CDR3 contains 11 residues. Between the trimmed V and J ends, which lost 6 bases and 8 bases, there was a span of 10 bases. The chain's CDR3 is CASRTGPGYTF. CDR3 sequence (DNA): TGTGCCAGCAGGACAGGACCCGGCTACACCTTC.